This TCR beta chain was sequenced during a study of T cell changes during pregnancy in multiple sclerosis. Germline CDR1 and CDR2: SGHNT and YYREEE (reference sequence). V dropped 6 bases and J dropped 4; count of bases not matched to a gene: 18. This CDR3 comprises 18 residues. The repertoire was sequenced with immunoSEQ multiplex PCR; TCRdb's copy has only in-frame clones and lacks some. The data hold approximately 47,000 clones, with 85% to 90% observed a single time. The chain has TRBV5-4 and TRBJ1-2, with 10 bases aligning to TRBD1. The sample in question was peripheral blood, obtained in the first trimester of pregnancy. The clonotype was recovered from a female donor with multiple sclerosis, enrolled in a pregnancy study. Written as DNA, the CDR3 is TGTGCCAGCACGGATAGGGACAGGGGCCGCAATTTCGGCTATGGCTACACCTTC. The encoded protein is CASTDRDRGRNFGYGYTF.